Following are 7 T cell receptor beta chains from one sample sequenced in a study of OX40 agonist ivuxolimab in advanced cancers. Sequencing used immunoSEQ multiplex PCR; TCRdb keeps in-frame clones, though not all of them. The data contain 70,000 or so clones, about 85% of them singletons. The sequencing here drew on CD4+ or CD8+ T cells sorted from blood, taken in a trial of the OX40 agonist ivuxolimab. The receptors originated from an adult with an advanced solid tumor such as melanoma, head and neck, liver or kidney cancer.

The chain links TRBV18 to TRBJ1-1; D unclear. The V end was cut by 2 bases, the J end by 1 base, with 8 bases between. Germline values: CDR1 KGHSH, CDR2 LQKENI. There are 14 residues in the CDR3. The CDR3, as DNA: TGTGCCAGCTCACCAAGTGCCAAGAACACTGAAGCTTTCTTT. It specifies CASSPSAKNTEAFF.

This chain uses TRBV6-4 with TRBJ1-2; maybe TRBD1 (5 bases). Germline V CDR1 and CDR2: MRHNA, SNTAGT. The length of the CDR3 is 15 residues. The V and J ends lost 0 bases and 2 bases respectively, with 10 bases between them. CDR3 amino acids: CASSDSAEGNYGYTF. In nucleotides, the CDR3 is TGTGCCAGCAGTGACTCCGCCGAGGGGAACTATGGCTACACCTTC.

J is TRBJ2-7 and V is TRBV6-1; 10 positions match TRBD1. Losses at the gene ends were 7 bases for V and 2 bases for J; bases not matched to a gene: 5. The length of the CDR3 is 14 residues. Germline lookup yields CDR1 MNHNS and CDR2 SASEGT. The CDR3 DNA follows: TGTGCCAGCATGGACAGGGGGGAAGCCTACGAGCAGTACTTC. Translated: CASMDRGEAYEQYF.

The V gene is TRBV2, the J gene TRBJ1-1; possible D gene TRBD1, 5 bases. The V end was cut by 4 bases, the J end by 4 bases, with 13 bases between. This CDR3 has 14 residues. CDR1 is SNHLY and CDR2 is FYNNEI in the germline V gene. The CDR3 loop is CASSGFRAGTEAFF. The CDR3 DNA reads TGTGCCAGCAGTGGTTTCAGGGCCGGCACTGAAGCTTTCTTT.

The chain joins TRBV7-2 to TRBJ2-2, with 9 bases aligning to TRBD1. Trimming removed 0 bases from V and 7 bases from J; junction bases left unmatched: 9. Germline CDR1 reads SGHTA; CDR2 reads FQGNSA. CDR3 size: 17 residues. The CDR3 loop is CASSLAPGTGKVGELFF. The CDR3 coding sequence is TGTGCCAGCAGCTTAGCCCCCGGGACAGGGAAGGTCGGGGAGCTGTTTTTT.

The V and J genes are TRBV29-1 and TRBJ1-1; 8 nucleotides agree with TRBD1. With V trimmed by 3 bases and J by 4 bases, 7 bases remained unmatched. The CDR3 consists of 14 residues. Looked up from germline, CDR1 is SQVTM and CDR2 is ANQGSEA. The CDR3 sequence: CSVDFWTGSTEAFF. CDR3 in DNA: TGCAGCGTTGATTTCTGGACAGGGAGCACTGAAGCTTTCTTT.

The rearrangement uses TRBV7-2 and TRBJ2-5; 14 nucleotides match TRBD2. V lost 5 bases to trimming and J lost 6 bases; unmatched junction nucleotides: 8. This CDR3 is 16 amino acids long. Germline V CDR1 and CDR2: SGHTA, FQGNSA. CDR3 DNA: TGTGCCAGCAGCACACCCGGACTAGCGGGGGGAAAGACCCAGTACTTC. This gives the protein CASSTPGLAGGKTQYF. The full variable domain, in which reference TRBV7-2 and TRBJ2-5 provide the parts outside the CDR3, is GAGVSQSPSNKVTEKGKDVELRCDPISGHTALYWYRQSLGQGLEFLIYFQGNSAPDKSGLPSDRFSAERTGGSVSTLTIQRTQQEDSAVYLCASSTPGLAGGKTQYFGPGTRLLVL.